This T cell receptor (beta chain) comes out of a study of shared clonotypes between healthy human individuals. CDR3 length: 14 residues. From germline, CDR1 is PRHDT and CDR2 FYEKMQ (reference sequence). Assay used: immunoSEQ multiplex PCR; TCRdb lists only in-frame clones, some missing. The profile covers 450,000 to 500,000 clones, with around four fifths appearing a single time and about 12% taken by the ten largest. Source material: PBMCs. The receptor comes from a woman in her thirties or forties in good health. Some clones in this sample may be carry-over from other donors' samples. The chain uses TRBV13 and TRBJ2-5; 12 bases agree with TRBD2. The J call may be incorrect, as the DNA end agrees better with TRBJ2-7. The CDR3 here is CASSLRLAGVEQYF. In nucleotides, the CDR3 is TGTGCCAGCAGCTTAAGACTAGCGGGAGTCGAGCAGTACTTC.